This TCR beta chain is drawn from a study of blood T cell repertoires in COVID-19. Study summary: Sample material is recorded as cDNA or gDNA derived from T cells, B-cell-depleted T cells, or PBMCs.

The CDR3 spans 15 residues. Trimming removed 2 bases from V and 0 bases from J, with 10 bases in between. Germline V gene data show CDR1 as KGHSH and CDR2 as LQKENI. TCRdb's table, derived via immunoSEQ multiplex PCR, lists solely in-frame clones and lacks some. This sample has under 150,000 clones, with approximately 85% found just once. This clone was observed a single time. Input material: peripheral blood. The clonotype was recovered from a woman aged 60-75 years with COVID-19, enrolled during active disease. The rearrangement links TRBV18 to TRBJ1-2; D is undetermined. CDR3 amino acids: CASSPVDNANYGYTF. CDR3 nucleotide sequence: TGTGCCAGCTCACCAGTCGACAACGCTAACTATGGCTACACCTTC.